Detailed here is one T cell receptor beta chain. This record comes from a study of cytomegalovirus exposure and HLA in healthy donors. The PCR ran on 60 Vbeta and 13 Jbeta primers. Measured with immunoSEQ multiplex PCR; TCRdb has only the in-frame clones, and not every one. Of some 100,000 clones in the sample, 70% to 85% were seen once. The sequenced sample consisted of PBMCs. The clonotype comes from a woman younger than 35 in good health and CMV-seronegative.

The CDR3 DNA reads TGTGCCAGCAGTTTCTCCCTTGCGCCGGCGGGACTCGAACAAGAGACCCAGTACTTC. It specifies CASSFSLAPAGLEQETQYF. J is TRBJ2-5 and V is TRBV28; D is possibly TRBD2 (6 bases). The CDR3 has 19 residues. Trimming stripped 3 bases from V and 2 bases from J, with 25 bases between. Germline loops: CDR1 MDHEN, CDR2 SYDVKM.